These T cell receptor beta chains were read from a single sample in a study of CD8 T cells in ankylosing spondylitis. TCRdb re-analysed the 5' RACE reads in MiXCR, keeping a single row per CDR3 protein. Among over 600,000 distinct CDR3 sequences listed, 15% to 20% were seen once. Sequencing used blood, either unsorted or a sorted T cell fraction (not recorded which). These receptors came from a male donor with ankylosing spondylitis. CDR3s include the opening cysteine and the closing phenylalanine or tryptophan. The D gene is left open where the match is weak. Clone size is stated in some rows and not others, as once, few, many or a class when expanded.

clone_size,v_call,d_call,cdr3_aa
many,TRBV20-1,TRBD2,CSASLAGESNEQFF
few,TRBV5-1,TRBD2,CASSLAPGLAGEWNEQFF
.,TRBV5-5,.,CASSLRWTEAPSAQYF
.,TRBV3-1,TRBD1,CASSRGRMRDREVLYGYTF
many,TRBV5-1,TRBD2,CASSLGSSGLTGELFF
.,TRBV29-1,.,CSVELGYSYNEQFF
.,TRBV7-2,.,CASSLKGGKNIQYF
.,TRBV28,.,CASSLVLQGGQPQHF
few,TRBV27,TRBD2,CASSFNGGTDEQFF
.,TRBV7-9,TRBD1,CASSVGQALFDRETQYF
.,TRBV6-2/TRBV6-3,TRBD1,CASSNLGQLNTEAFF
few,TRBV7-3,TRBD2,CASSLIVGGVGEQFF
.,TRBV5-1,TRBD2,CASSFTPGLAGASFYEQYF
.,TRBV6-2/TRBV6-3,TRBD1,CATQDRLETQYF
.,TRBV20-1,TRBD2,CSQILAGDSDTQYF
many,TRBV20-1,.,CSASRDTEAFF
.,TRBV20-1,.,CSARVIRGSYNSPLHF
few,TRBV7-2,.,CASSGRGWGGTDTQYF
.,TRBV7-8,.,CASSSKTSYEQYF
.,TRBV7-8,.,CASSPYRISAPNDEKLFF
.,TRBV20-1,.,CSPGVNTEAFF
.,TRBV7-8,.,CASSLSGESQETQYF
.,TRBV11-2,.,CASSLGMGNTEAFF
.,TRBV27,TRBD2,CASSPRSLAVYNEQFF
.,TRBV7-9,TRBD1,CASRQGASNEQFF
.,TRBV2,TRBD2,CASRITSGGNEQFF
.,TRBV11-2,.,CASNRRQTNTEAFF
few,TRBV7-2,TRBD1,CASSYGDRDNEQFF
.,TRBV3-1,.,CASSQSRTILLHNEQFF
.,TRBV11-2,TRBD2,CASSLVALASNEQFF
.,TRBV20-1,TRBD2,CSASAGGYNEQFF
.,TRBV7-6,.,CASASGLNTGELFF
.,TRBV4-3,TRBD2,CASSQAVTSREQYF
many,TRBV28,.,CASNTPAGAADTQYF
.,TRBV9,TRBD2,CASSVHTGTSGNNEQFF
.,TRBV6-2/TRBV6-3,.,CASSYSPRLQPYGQYF
.,TRBV27,.,CASSLGLSSYNSPLHF
.,TRBV30,.,CAWSVRLGTEAFF
few,TRBV27,.,CASSLSGGHEQYF
few,TRBV10-3,.,CAISEGNEETQYF
.,TRBV7-6,TRBD2,CASSLGLGYYEQYF
many,TRBV12-3/TRBV12-4,TRBD2,CASSRTSGAGETQYF
.,TRBV28,.,CASSFGGGTGRLGAFF
.,TRBV28,.,CASSRQDVNQPQHF
.,TRBV5-1,.,CASSLDPLGQQETQYF
.,TRBV12-3/TRBV12-4,TRBD2,CASSLRGGAETQYF
.,TRBV24-1,TRBD1,CATSDGTGGTDTQYF
.,TRBV11-3,.,CASSKAGASGYTF
.,TRBV7-9,.,CASSLVWAGELFF
many,TRBV3-1,.,CASSRTETNQPQHF
few,TRBV5-1,TRBD1,CASSLNQGAYEQYF